This T cell receptor (beta chain) emerged from a study of T cells in Graves' hyperthyroidism and ophthalmopathy. From RNA transcripts, TCR beta CDR3 regions were amplified. HTBI primers were used for first-round RT-PCR of the TCR CDR3. TCRdb analysed the multiplex PCR reads with MiXCR anew, one entry per CDR3 protein. The repertoire includes a few hundred thousand distinct CDR3 sequences, less than 25% of them detected once, and 26% sits in the top ten. Germline CDR1 and CDR2: MNHEY and SMNVEV (reference sequence). V was pared by 2 bases and J by 3 bases, with 11 bases between. CDR3 length: 15 residues.

The sequencing sample was made of blood. The gene calls are TRBV27 and TRBJ1-5, with TRBD1 as a possible D gene (5 bases). This clonotype was obtained from a man younger than 30 with Graves' hyperthyroidism. The CDR3 nucleotides read TGTGCCAGCAGTTTAGACGGGGGGTTCAATCAGCCCCAGCATTTT. As protein: CASSLDGGFNQPQHF.